Following are 21 T cell receptor beta chains from one sample sequenced in a study of cytomegalovirus exposure and HLA in healthy donors. Both 60 Vbeta primers and 13 Jbeta primers went into the PCR. The repertoire was sequenced with immunoSEQ multiplex PCR; TCRdb's copy has only in-frame clones and lacks some. The sample lists over 200,000 clones, roughly 79% occurring once. The specimen sequenced was PBMCs. The receptors stem from a woman between 35 and 50 years old in good health and CMV-seronegative.

This rearrangement joins TRBV18 to TRBJ1-4; perhaps TRBD1 as D (6 bases). The germline gives CDR1 KGHSH, CDR2 LQKENI. This CDR3 region has 13 residues. Trimming took off 5 bases at V and 4 bases at J, with 8 bases between the two ends. DNA of the CDR3: TGTGCCAGCTCAGGACAGATTAATGAAAAACTGTTTTTT. Its protein product is CASSGQINEKLFF.

The chain is built from TRBV9 and TRBJ2-7; 9 bases are shared with TRBD1. Germline CDR1 reads SGDLS; CDR2 reads YYNGEE. The CDR3 covers 14 residues. V was clipped by 4 bases and J by 4 bases; unmatched bases: 6. CDR3 amino acids: CASSQGQGNYEQYF. CDR3 bases: TGTGCCAGCAGCCAGGGACAGGGCAATTACGAGCAGTACTTC.

This chain joins TRBV2 and TRBJ1-1; unclear D gene. The CDR3 is 15 residues long. V shed 2 bases and J shed 0 bases, with 10 bases lying between them. Germline CDR1 is SNHLY and CDR2 is FYNNEI. The CDR3 coding sequence is TGTGCCAGCAGTGAAACACCCTTCTTGAACACTGAAGCTTTCTTT. Translated, it gives CASSETPFLNTEAFF.

Written as DNA, the CDR3 is TGTGCCAGCAGTTTGACAGGTCCGAACACTGAAGCTTTCTTT. This sequence encodes CASSLTGPNTEAFF. The gene calls are TRBV28 and TRBJ1-1; weak D call: TRBD1 (6 bases). Per germline, CDR1 MDHEN and CDR2 SYDVKM. V lost 3 bases and J lost 1, with 9 bases in between. This CDR3 spans 14 amino acids.

The chain joins TRBV19 to TRBJ1-5; possible D gene TRBD1, 6 bases. Germline values: CDR1 LNHDA, CDR2 SQIVND (reference sequence). There are 13 residues in the CDR3. Trimming took 4 bases from V and 6 from J, leaving 10 bases between them. CDR3 sequence: CASSTGVVQPQHF. CDR3 sequence (DNA): TGTGCCAGTAGTACAGGGGTGGTTCAGCCCCAGCATTTT.

Regarding this clone: Germline is not matched at one junction end, which may reflect a read error. The rearrangement uses TRBV7-9 and TRBJ1-5; tentative D call: TRBD1 (6 bases). Per germline, CDR1 SEHNR and CDR2 FQNEAQ (reference sequence). This CDR3 contains 15 residues. CDR3 region: CSSSLTGNSNQPQHF. CDR3 sequence (DNA): TGTTCCAGCAGCTTAACAGGGAATAGCAATCAGCCCCAGCATTTT.

The chain uses TRBV7-2 and TRBJ2-1, with D possibly TRBD2 on 6 matching bases. This CDR3 has 17 residues. Germline V gene data show CDR1 as SGHTA and CDR2 as FQGNSA. Trimming cost V 1 base and J 0 bases, with 13 bases left between them. The CDR3 nucleotides are TGTGCCAGCAGCTTAGGCGTCCGGGGGAGCTCCTACAATGAGCAGTTCTTC. Its translation is CASSLGVRGSSYNEQFF. The variable domain in full, completed from reference TRBV7-2 and TRBJ2-1, reads GAGVSQSPSNKVTEKGKDVELRCDPISGHTALYWYRQSLGQGLEFLIYFQGNSAPDKSGLPSDRFSAERTGGSVSTLTIQRTQQEDSAVYLCASSLGVRGSSYNEQFFGPGTRLTVL.

This chain uses TRBV11-1 with TRBJ2-1; D is unresolved. CDR3 size: 13 residues. The V end lost 7 bases, the J end lost 8 bases, and 15 bases lay between the germline ends. Germline values: CDR1 SGHAT, CDR2 FQDESV (reference sequence). The CDR3 reads CASNFLVPHEQFF. CDR3 nucleotides: TGTGCCAGCAACTTTCTAGTTCCCCATGAGCAGTTCTTC.

This chain's CDR3 is CASSSPRGEDNEKLFF. CDR3 sequence (DNA): TGTGCCAGCAGCTCGCCTCGGGGGGAGGATAATGAAAAACTGTTTTTT. The V gene is TRBV11-2, the J gene TRBJ1-4; D is possibly TRBD1 (5 bases). This CDR3 contains 16 residues. Trimming cost V 4 bases and J 4 bases, with 16 bases left between them. Germline V CDR1 and CDR2: SGHAT, FQNNGV.

V and J are TRBV11-2 and TRBJ2-7, with 7 bases aligning to TRBD2. Trimming at V came to 11 bases and at J to 5 bases, leaving 18 bases not matched to a gene. CDR1 SGHAT and CDR2 FQNNGV come from the germline V gene. The CDR3 contains 15 residues. The CDR3 DNA reads TGTGCCTCGCGGGGGTTGATGATGCGGGGGAACGAGCAGTACTTC. It translates to CASRGLMMRGNEQYF.

The chain couples TRBV4-3 to TRBJ1-3; TRBD1 agrees at 7 bases. V lost 2 bases, J lost 0 bases, and 4 bases stayed unmatched. From germline, CDR1 is LGHNA and CDR2 YSLEER. The CDR3 runs 16 residues. CDR3 residues: CASSQQTGPSGNTIYF. In DNA form, the CDR3 reads TGCGCCAGCAGCCAACAGACAGGGCCCTCTGGAAACACCATATATTTT.

The V and J genes are TRBV9 and TRBJ2-5, with D perhaps matching TRBD2 (6 bases). Germline V CDR1 and CDR2: SGDLS, YYNGEE. The CDR3 sequence is 14 residues long. V was pared by 4 bases and J by 1 base, with 11 bases between. The CDR3 loop reads CASSPPGLQETQYF. In nucleotides, the CDR3 is TGTGCCAGCAGCCCACCGGGACTCCAAGAGACCCAGTACTTC.

The V and J genes are TRBV7-9 and TRBJ2-5; D is possibly TRBD1 (6 bases). CDR3 length equals 15 residues. The germline V and J ends were trimmed by 3 bases and 5 bases, with 16 bases remaining between them. Germline V lookup: CDR1 SEHNR, CDR2 FQNEAQ (reference sequence). The CDR3 DNA sequence: TGTGCCAGCAGCTTGAGTATGGGGGCTGTGGAGACCCAGTACTTC. The encoded protein is CASSLSMGAVETQYF.

The rearrangement joins TRBV18 to TRBJ1-4; 7 bases align to TRBD1. In germline, CDR1 is KGHSH, CDR2 LQKENI. With V trimmed by 1 base and J by 5 bases, 7 bases remained unmatched. There are 16 residues in the CDR3. Here the CDR3 reads CASSPQPTGTNEKLFF. As DNA, the CDR3 is TGTGCCAGCTCACCACAGCCGACAGGGACGAATGAAAAACTGTTTTTT.

The chain uses TRBV4-3 and TRBJ2-1; D call uncertain. The CDR3 extends over 15 amino acids. Per germline, CDR1 LGHNA and CDR2 YSLEER. Deletions cut 4 bases from V and 4 bases from J, with 14 bases between. The CDR3 DNA is TGCGCCAGCAGCCCTGGTGCACACGTTTACAATGAGCAGTTCTTC. Translated: CASSPGAHVYNEQFF.

The chain carries TRBV19 and TRBJ2-7; TRBD2 is a possible D gene (5 bases). The CDR3 loop spans 13 amino acids. Per germline, CDR1 LNHDA and CDR2 SQIVND (reference sequence). Trimming removed 1 base at V and 4 bases at J, with 8 bases between. The CDR3 region is CASSIGLPYEQYF. The CDR3 coding sequence is TGTGCCAGTAGTATAGGACTACCTTACGAGCAGTACTTC.

The chain carries TRBV7-9 and TRBJ2-6; 11 bases are a match to TRBD1. Germline V CDR1 and CDR2: SEHNR, FQNEAQ (reference sequence). This CDR3 spans 18 amino acids. The ends lost 4 bases at V and 4 bases at J; junction bases unmatched: 9. The CDR3 DNA is TGTGCCAGCAGCTGGCCGGGGACAGGGGGAGAAGGGGCCAACGTCCTGACTTTC. Translation: CASSWPGTGGEGANVLTF.

The chain couples TRBV25-1 to TRBJ2-5, with 7 positions matching TRBD2. J was trimmed by 4 bases and V by 5 bases; bases with no gene match: 4. Germline-derived CDR1 and CDR2 are MGHDK and SYGVNS. The CDR3 is 13 residues long. CDR3 DNA: TGTGCCAGCAGTTTTGGGGGGGGAGAGACCCAGTACTTC. This gives the protein CASSFGGGETQYF.

This chain connects TRBV7-2 to TRBJ2-3, with D tentatively TRBD2 (5 bases). V was shortened by 7 bases and J by 3 bases, with 17 bases between the two germline ends. CDR3 length: 15 residues. The germline V gene encodes CDR1 SGHTA and CDR2 FQGNSA. The DNA of the CDR3 is TGTGCCAGCACCAGGAGTGTAGCGAGTACAGATACGCAGTATTTT. It specifies CASTRSVASTDTQYF.

This chain joins TRBV6-5 and TRBJ2-7; unclear D gene. V shed 0 bases and J shed 4 bases, with 10 bases lying between them. This CDR3 contains 14 residues. CDR1 and CDR2 from the germline V gene are MNHEY and SVGAGI. The chain's CDR3 is CASSYSRRPYEQYF. Written as DNA, the CDR3 is TGTGCCAGCAGTTACTCGCGGCGCCCGTACGAGCAGTACTTC.

This clone was seen more than once but under ten times. The V and J genes are TRBV2 and TRBJ2-7; 7 bases map to TRBD1. V lost 5 bases and J lost 4; bases outside the gene matches: 11. The CDR3 spans 15 residues. The germline gives CDR1 SNHLY, CDR2 FYNNEI. CDR3 DNA sequence: TGTGCCAGCAGTCAAACCAGACAGGGTGGATACGAGCAGTACTTC. Amino acids: CASSQTRQGGYEQYF.